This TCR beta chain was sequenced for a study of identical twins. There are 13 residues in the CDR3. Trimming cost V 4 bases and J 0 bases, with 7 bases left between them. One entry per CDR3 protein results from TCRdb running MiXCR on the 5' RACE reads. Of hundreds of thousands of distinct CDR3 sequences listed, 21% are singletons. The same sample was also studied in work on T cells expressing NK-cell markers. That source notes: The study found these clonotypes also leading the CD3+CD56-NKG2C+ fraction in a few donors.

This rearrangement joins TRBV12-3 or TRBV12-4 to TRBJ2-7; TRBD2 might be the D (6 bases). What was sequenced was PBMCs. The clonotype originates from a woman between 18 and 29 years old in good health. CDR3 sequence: CASSWRASYEQYF. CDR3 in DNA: TGTGCCAGCAGTTGGAGGGCCTCCTACGAGCAGTACTTC.